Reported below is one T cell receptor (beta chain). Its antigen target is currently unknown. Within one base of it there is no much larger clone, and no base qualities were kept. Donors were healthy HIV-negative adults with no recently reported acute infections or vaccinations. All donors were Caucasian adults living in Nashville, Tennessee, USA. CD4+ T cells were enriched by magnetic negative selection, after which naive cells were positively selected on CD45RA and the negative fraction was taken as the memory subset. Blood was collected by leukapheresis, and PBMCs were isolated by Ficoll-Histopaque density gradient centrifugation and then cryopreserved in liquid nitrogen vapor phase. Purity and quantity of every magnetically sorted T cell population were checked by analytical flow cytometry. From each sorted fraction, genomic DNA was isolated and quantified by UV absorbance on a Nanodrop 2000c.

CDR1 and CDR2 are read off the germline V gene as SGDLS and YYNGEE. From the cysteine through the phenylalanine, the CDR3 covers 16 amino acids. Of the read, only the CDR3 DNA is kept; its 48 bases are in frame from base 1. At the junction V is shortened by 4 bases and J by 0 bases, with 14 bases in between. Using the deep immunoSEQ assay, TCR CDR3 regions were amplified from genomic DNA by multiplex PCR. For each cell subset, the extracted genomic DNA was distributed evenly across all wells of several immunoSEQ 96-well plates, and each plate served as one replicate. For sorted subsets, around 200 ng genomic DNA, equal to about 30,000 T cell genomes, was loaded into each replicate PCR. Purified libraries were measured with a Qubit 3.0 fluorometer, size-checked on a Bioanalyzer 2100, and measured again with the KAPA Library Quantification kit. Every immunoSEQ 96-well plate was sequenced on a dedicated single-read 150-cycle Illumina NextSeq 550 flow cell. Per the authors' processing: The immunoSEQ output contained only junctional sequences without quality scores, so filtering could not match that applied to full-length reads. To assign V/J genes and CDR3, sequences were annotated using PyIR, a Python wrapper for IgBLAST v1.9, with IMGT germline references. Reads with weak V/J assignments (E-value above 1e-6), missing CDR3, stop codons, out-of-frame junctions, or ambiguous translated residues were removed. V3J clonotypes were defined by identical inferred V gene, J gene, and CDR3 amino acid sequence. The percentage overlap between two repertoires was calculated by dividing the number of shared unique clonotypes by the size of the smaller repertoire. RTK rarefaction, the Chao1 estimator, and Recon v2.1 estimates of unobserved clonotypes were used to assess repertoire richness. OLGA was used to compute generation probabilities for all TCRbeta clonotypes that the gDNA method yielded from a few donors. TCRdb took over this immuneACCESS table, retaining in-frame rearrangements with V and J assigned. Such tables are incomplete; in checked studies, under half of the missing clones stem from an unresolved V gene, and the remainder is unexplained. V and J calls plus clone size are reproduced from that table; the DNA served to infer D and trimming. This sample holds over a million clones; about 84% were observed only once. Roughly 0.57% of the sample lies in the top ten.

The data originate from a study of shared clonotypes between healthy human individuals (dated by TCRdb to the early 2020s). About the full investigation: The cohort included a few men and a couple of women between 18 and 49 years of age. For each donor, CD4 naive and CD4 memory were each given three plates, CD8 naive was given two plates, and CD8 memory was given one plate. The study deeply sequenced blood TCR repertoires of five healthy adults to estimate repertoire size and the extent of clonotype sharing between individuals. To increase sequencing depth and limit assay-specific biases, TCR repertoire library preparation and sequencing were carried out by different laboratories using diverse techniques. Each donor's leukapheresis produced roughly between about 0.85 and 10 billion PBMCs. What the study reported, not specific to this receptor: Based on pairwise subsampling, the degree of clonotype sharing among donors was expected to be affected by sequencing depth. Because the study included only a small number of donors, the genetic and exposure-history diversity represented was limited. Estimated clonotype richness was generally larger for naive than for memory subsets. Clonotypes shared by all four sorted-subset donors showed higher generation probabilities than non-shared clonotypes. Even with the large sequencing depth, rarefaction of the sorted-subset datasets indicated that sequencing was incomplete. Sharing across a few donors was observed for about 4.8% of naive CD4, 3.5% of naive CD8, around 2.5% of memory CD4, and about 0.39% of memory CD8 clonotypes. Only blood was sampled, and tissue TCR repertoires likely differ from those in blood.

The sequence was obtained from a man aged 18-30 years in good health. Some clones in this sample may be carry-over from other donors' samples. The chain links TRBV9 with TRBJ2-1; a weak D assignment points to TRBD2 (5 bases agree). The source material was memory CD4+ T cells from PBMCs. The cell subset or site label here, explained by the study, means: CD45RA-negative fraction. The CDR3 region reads CASSLTGEPSYNEQFF. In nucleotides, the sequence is TGTGCCAGCAGCCTAACTGGGGAGCCCTCCTACAATGAGCAGTTCTTC.